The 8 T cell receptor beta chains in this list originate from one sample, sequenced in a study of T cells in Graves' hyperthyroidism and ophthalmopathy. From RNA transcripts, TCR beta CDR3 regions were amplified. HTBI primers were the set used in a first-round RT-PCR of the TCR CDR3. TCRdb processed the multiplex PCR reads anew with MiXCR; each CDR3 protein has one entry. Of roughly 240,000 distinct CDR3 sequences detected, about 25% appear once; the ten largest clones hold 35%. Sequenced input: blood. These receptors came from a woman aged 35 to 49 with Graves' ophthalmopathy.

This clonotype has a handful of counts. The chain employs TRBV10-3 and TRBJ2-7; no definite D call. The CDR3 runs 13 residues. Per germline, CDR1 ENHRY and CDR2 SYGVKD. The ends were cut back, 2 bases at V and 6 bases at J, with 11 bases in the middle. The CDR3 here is CAISEGKTGEQYF. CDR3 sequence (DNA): TGTGCCATCAGTGAGGGTAAGACGGGCGAGCAGTACTTC.

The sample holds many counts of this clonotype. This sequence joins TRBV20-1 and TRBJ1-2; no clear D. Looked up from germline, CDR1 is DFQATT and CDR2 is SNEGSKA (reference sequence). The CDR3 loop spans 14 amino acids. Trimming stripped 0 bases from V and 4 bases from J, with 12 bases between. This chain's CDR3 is CSARDPSGPYGYTF. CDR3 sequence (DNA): TGCAGTGCTAGAGATCCATCAGGACCCTATGGCTACACCTTC.

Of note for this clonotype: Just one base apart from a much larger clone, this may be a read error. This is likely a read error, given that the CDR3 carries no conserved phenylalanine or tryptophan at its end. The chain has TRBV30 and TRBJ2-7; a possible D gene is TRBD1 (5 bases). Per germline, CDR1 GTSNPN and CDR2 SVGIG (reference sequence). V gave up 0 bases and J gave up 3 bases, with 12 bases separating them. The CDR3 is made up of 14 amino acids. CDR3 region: CAWSVNGQIYEQYL. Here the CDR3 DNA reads TGTGCCTGGAGTGTGAATGGACAAATCTACGAGCAGTACCTC.

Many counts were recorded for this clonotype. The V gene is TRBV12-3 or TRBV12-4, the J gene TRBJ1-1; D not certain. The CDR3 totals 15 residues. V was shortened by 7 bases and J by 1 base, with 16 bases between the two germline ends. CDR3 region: CASIPMARKNTEAFF. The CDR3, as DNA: TGTGCCAGCATCCCAATGGCCCGGAAGAACACTGAAGCTTTCTTT.

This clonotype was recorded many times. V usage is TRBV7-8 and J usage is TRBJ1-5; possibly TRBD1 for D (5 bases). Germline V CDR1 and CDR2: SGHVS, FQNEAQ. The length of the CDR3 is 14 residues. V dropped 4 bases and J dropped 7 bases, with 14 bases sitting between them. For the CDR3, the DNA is TGTGCCAGCAGCTCCTGGGGGGGTGAACAGCCCCAGCATTTT. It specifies CASSSWGGEQPQHF.

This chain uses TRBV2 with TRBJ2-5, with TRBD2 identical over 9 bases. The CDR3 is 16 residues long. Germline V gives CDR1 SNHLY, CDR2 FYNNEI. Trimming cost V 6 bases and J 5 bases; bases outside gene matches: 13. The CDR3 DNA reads TGTGCCAGCAGCCAACGGACAGCGGGAGGCGGGGAGACCCAGTACTTC. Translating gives CASSQRTAGGGETQYF.

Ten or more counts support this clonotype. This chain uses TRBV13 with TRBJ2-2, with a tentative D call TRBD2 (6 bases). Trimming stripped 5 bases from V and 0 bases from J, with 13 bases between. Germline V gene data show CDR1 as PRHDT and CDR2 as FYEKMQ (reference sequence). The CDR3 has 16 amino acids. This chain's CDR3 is CASSPGTPTNTGELFF. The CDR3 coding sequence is TGTGCCAGCAGCCCCGGGACTCCCACGAACACCGGGGAGCTGTTTTTT.

DNA for the CDR3: TGTGCCAGCTTTCGATCGGGGGCTAACTATGGCTACACCTTC. Protein: CASFRSGANYGYTF. The chain recombines TRBV6-1 with TRBJ1-2, with a possible D match to TRBD1 (5 bases). V lost 8 bases, J lost 0 bases, and 13 bases lay in between. CDR1 is MNHNS and CDR2 is SASEGT in the germline V gene. The CDR3 contains 14 residues.